This TCR beta chain comes out of a study of cytomegalovirus exposure and HLA in healthy donors. With regard to this clone: Its target is unknown.

Study results and caveats: While the bulk of TCR sequences proved rare, some public TCRs turned up in many donors. Donors were assumed by presence/absence analyses to have roughly uniform sequencing depth. When a later analysis was performed, an Asian-associated ancestry cluster reportedly had fewer N-insertions than the approximately 600-donor mean.

Deletions cut 4 bases from V and 6 bases from J, with 24 bases between. CDR1 SGHTA and CDR2 FQGNSA come from the germline V gene. The CDR3 runs to 17 residues. The PCR employed 60 Vbeta primers together with 13 Jbeta primers. The table came from immunoSEQ multiplex PCR; TCRdb's copy has only in-frame clones and leaves some out. The sample contains some 160,000 clones, over 75% of which appear only once. This chain uses TRBV7-2 with TRBJ1-1; possibly TRBD1 for D (6 bases). The clonotype comes from a woman between 50 and 59 years old in good health and CMV-seronegative. The sequenced sample consisted of PBMCs. CDR3 bases: TGTGCCAGCAGCTCACGGGCCTCACAGGGACGGGTCGCTGAAGCTTTCTTT. This codes for CASSSRASQGRVAEAFF. The entire variable domain, with the rest obtained from reference TRBV7-2 and TRBJ1-1, is as follows: GAGVSQSPSNKVTEKGKDVELRCDPISGHTALYWYRQSLGQGLEFLIYFQGNSAPDKSGLPSDRFSAERTGGSVSTLTIQRTQQEDSAVYLCASSSRASQGRVAEAFFGQGTRLTVV.